This TCR beta chain was documented in a study of CD8 T cells in Susac syndrome. The study's findings and limits: It was acknowledged in the study that the number of individuals who were included in its TCR sequencing and HLA analysis was relatively small.

CDR1 and CDR2 from the germline V gene are MNHEY and SVGAGI. The CDR3 is 16 residues long. V was shortened by 2 bases and J by 2 bases, with 16 bases between the two germline ends. From blood CD8+ and CD4+ T cells, TCR beta sequences were generated. In contrast to the negatively isolated CD8+ and CD4+ T cells, TEMRA cells were FACS-enriched. RNA was extracted with the RNeasy kit, and a quantity of 0.5 to 1 ug was reverse transcribed using random hexamers. A multiplex approach, immunoSEQ multiplex PCR, amplified TCR beta CDR3 across 54 Vbeta and 13 Jbeta. TCRdb used MiXCR to reprocess the immunoSEQ multiplex PCR reads, holding one entry per CDR3 protein. The profile shows just under 150,000 distinct CDR3 sequences, around 94% of them singletons. As to this clonotype: What it binds is unknown.

This sequence originates from a human donor in good health. V is TRBV6-5 and J is TRBJ2-7; D is undetermined. Sequenced material: CD4+ T cells from PBMCs. The CDR3 coding sequence is TGTGCCAGCAGTTACGAGCCTATGACAATGACCTACGAGCAGTACTTC. Encoded protein: CASSYEPMTMTYEQYF.